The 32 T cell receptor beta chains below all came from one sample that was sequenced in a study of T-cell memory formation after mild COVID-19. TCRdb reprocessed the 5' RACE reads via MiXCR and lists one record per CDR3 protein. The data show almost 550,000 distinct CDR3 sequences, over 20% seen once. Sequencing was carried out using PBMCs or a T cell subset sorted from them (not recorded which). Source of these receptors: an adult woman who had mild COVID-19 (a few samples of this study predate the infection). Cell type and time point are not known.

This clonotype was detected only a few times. The CDR3 nucleotides read TGTGCCAGCAGTTACTGGAGGGTAGGTCAGTTCTTC. This encodes CASSYWRVGQFF. The chain combines TRBV6-2 or TRBV6-3 with TRBJ2-1; D is perhaps TRBD2 (6 bases). Germline V gene lookup returns CDR1 MNHEY and CDR2 SVGEGT. CDR3 length: 12 amino acids. The V gene lost 1 base and the J gene lost 13 bases, with 11 bases spanning the gap.

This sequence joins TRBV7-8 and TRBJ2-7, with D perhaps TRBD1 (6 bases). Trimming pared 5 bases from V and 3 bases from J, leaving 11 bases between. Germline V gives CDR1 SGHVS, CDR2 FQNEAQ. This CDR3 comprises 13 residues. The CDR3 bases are TGTGCCAGCAGCGCCCGACAGGTCTACGAGCAGTACTTC. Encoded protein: CASSARQVYEQYF.

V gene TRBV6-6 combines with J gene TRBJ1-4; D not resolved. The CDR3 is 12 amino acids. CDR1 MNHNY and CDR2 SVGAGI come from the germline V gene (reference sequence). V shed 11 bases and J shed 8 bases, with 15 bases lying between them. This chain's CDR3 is CASAVGGEKLFF. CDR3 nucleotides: TGTGCCTCCGCGGTGGGAGGCGAAAAACTGTTTTTT.

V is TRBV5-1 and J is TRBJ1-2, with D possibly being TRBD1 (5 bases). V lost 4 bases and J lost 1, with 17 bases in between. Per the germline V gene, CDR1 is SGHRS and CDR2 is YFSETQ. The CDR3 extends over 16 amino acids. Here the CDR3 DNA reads TGCGCCAGCAGCGGGGGATTCACTAGAGTTAACTATGGCTACACCTTC. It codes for CASSGGFTRVNYGYTF.

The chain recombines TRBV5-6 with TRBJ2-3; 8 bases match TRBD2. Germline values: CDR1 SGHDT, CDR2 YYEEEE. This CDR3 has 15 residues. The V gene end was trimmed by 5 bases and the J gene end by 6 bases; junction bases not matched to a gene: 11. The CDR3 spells CASSISGGRMDTQYF. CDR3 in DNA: TGTGCCAGCAGTATCAGCGGGGGCCGAATGGATACGCAGTATTTT.

Here the CDR3 DNA reads TGTGCCAGCAGCGTTTCAGGGGAGACCACACAGTTCTTC. This translates into CASSVSGETTQFF. The chain employs TRBV7-3 and TRBJ2-1, with D perhaps TRBD1 (6 bases). The CDR3 is 13 amino acids. V was pared by 5 bases and J by 13 bases, with 18 bases between. Germline CDR1 is SGHTA and CDR2 is FQGTGA.

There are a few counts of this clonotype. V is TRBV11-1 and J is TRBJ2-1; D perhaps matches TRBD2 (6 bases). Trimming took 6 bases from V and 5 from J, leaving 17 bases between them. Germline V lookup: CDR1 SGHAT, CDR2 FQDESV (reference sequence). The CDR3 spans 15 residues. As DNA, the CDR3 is TGTGCCAGCAGGGCCTCGCTAGCGAGAAACAATGAGCAGTTCTTC. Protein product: CASRASLARNNEQFF.

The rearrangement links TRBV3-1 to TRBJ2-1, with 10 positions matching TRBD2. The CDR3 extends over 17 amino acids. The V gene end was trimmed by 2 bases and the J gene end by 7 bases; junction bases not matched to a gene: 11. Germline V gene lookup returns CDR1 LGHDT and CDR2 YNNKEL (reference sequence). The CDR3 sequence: CASSQTISGRKINEQFF. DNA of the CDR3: TGTGCCAGCAGCCAAACTATTAGCGGGAGGAAAATAAATGAGCAGTTCTTC.

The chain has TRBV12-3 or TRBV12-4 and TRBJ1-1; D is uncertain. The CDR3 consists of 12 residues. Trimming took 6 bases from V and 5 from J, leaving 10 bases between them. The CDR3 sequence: CASSPRWTEAFF. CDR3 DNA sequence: TGTGCCAGCAGCCCAAGGTGGACTGAAGCTTTCTTT.

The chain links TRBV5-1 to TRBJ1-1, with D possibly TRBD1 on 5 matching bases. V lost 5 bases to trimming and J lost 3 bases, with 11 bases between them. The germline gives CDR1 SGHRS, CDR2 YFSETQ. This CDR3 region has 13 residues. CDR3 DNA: TGCGCCAGCAGTTACAGGCCGGACACTGAAGCTTTCTTT. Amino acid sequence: CASSYRPDTEAFF.

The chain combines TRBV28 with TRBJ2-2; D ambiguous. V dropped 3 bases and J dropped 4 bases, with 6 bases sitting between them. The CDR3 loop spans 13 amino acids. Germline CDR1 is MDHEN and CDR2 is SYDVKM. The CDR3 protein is CASSFRVTGELFF. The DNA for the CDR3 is TGTGCCAGCAGTTTCCGGGTCACCGGGGAGCTGTTTTTT. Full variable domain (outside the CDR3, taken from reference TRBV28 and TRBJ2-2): DVKVTQSSRYLVKRTGEKVFLECVQDMDHENMFWYRQDPGLGLRLIYFSYDVKMKEKGDIPEGYSVSREKKERFSLILESASTNQTSMYLCASSFRVTGELFFGEGSRLTVL.

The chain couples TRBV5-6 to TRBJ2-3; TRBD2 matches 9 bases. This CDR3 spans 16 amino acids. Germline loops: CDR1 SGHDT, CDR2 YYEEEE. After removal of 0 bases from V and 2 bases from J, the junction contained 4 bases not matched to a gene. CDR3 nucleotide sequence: TGTGCCAGCAGCTTGGAGCTAGCGGGGTCCACAGATACGCAGTATTTT. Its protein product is CASSLELAGSTDTQYF.

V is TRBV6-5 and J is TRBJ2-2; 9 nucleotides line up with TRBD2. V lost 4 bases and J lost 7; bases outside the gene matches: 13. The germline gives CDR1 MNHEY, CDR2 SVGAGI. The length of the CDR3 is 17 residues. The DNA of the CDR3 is TGTGCCAGCAGTTCCCTGTCTCGCGGGAGGGCCGTCGGGGAGCTGTTTTTT. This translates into CASSSLSRGRAVGELFF.

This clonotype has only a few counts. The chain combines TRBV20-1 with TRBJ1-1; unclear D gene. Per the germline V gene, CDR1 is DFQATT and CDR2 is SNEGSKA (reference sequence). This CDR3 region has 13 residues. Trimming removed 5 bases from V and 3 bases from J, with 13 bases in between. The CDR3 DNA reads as TGCAGTGCTCCGCCGGGCCCCCACACTGAAGCTTTCTTT. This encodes CSAPPGPHTEAFF.

The CDR3 DNA reads TGCAGCGTTGGGGGACAGGGGTTTATGGAAGCTTTCTTT. This gives the protein CSVGGQGFMEAFF. The chain employs TRBV29-1 and TRBJ1-1, with 10 bases identical to TRBD1. J was trimmed by 8 bases and V by 4 bases; bases with no gene match: 7. Germline V gene sequence: CDR1 SQVTM, CDR2 ANQGSEA. The length of the CDR3 is 13 residues.

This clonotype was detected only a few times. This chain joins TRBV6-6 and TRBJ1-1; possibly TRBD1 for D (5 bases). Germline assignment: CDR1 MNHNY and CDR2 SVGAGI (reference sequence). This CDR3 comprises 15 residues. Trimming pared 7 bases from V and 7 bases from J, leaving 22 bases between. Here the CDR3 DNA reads TGTGCCAGCACCTACGCGGGGCAGTCTAAGGATGAAGCTTTCTTT. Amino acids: CASTYAGQSKDEAFF.

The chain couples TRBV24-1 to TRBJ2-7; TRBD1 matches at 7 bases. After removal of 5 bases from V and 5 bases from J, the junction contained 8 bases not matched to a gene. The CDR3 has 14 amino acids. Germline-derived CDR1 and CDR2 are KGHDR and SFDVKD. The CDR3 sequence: CATSGTTGPDEQYF. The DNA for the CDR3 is TGTGCCACCAGTGGAACGACAGGGCCCGACGAGCAGTACTTC.

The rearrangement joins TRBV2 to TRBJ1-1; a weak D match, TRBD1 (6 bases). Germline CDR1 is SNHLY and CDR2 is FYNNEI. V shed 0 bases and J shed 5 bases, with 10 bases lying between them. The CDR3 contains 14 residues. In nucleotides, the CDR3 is TGTGCCAGCAGTGAAGCGCGGGGGGCTACTGAAGCTTTCTTT. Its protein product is CASSEARGATEAFF.

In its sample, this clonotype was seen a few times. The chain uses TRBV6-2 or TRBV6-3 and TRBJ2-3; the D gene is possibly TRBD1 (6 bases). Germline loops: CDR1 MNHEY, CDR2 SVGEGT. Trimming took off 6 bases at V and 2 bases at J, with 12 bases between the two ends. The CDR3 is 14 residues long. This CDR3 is CASSTGDNTDTQYF. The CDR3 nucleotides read TGTGCCAGCAGCACCGGGGACAACACAGATACGCAGTATTTT.

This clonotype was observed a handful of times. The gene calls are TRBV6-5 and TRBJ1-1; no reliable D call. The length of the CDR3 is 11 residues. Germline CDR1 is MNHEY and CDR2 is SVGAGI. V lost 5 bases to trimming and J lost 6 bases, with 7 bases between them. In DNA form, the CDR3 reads TGTGCCAGCAGTCCGGGAGCTGAAGCTTTCTTT. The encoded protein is CASSPGAEAFF.

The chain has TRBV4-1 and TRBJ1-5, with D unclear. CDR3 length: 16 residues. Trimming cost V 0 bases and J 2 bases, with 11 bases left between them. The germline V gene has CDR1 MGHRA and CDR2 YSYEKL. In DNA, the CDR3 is TGCGCCAGCAGCCAAGAATGGCGGGTTGGCAATCAGCCCCAGCATTTT. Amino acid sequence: CASSQEWRVGNQPQHF.

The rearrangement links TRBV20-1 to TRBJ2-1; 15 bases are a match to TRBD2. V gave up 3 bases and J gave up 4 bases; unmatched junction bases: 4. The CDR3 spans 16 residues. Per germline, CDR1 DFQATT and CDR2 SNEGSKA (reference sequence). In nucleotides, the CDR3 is TGCAGTGCTAGTGGACTAGCGGGGGGGCTTTACAATGAGCAGTTCTTC. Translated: CSASGLAGGLYNEQFF.

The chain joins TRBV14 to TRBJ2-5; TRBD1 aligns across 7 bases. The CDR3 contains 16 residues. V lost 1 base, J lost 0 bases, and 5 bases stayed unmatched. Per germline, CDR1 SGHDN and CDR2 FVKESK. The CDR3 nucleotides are TGTGCCAGCAGCCAAGCCCTGGGACAGTACCAAGAGACCCAGTACTTC. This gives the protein CASSQALGQYQETQYF.

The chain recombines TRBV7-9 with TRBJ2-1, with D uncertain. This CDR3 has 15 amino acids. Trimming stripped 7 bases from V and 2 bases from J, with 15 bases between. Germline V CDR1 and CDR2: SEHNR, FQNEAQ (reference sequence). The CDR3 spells CASILPTPTYNEQFF. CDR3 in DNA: TGTGCCAGCATCCTACCTACTCCTACCTACAATGAGCAGTTCTTC.

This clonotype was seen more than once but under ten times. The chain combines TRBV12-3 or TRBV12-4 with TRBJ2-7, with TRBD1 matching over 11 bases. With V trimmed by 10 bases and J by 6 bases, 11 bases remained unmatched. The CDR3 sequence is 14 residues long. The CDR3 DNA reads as TGTGCCACCCGCCCCGGGACAGGGGGTGGCGAGCAGTACTTC. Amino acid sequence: CATRPGTGGGEQYF.

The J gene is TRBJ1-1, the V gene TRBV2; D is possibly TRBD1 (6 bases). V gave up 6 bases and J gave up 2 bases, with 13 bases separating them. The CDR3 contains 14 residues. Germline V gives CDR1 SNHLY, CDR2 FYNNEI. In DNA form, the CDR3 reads TGTGCCAGCAGCGCACAGGGTACCAACACTGAAGCTTTCTTT. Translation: CASSAQGTNTEAFF.

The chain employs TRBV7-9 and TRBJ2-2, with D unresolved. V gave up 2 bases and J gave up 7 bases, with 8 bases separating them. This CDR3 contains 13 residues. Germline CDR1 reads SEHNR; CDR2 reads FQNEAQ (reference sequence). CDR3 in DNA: TGTGCCAGCAGCTTAAATCTAGACGGGGAGCTGTTTTTT. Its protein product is CASSLNLDGELFF.

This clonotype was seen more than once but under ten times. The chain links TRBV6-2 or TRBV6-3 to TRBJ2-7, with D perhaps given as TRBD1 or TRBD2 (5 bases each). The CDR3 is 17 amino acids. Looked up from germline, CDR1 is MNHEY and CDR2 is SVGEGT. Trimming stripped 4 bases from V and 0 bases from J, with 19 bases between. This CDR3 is CASSFETGTAISYEQYF. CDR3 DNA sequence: TGTGCCAGCAGTTTCGAAACCGGGACGGCGATCTCCTACGAGCAGTACTTC.

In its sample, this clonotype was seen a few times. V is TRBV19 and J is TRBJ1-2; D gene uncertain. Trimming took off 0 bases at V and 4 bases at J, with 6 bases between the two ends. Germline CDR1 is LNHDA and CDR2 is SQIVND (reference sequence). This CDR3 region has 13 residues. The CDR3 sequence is CASSIDGAYGYTF. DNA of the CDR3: TGTGCCAGTAGTATAGATGGAGCCTATGGCTACACCTTC.

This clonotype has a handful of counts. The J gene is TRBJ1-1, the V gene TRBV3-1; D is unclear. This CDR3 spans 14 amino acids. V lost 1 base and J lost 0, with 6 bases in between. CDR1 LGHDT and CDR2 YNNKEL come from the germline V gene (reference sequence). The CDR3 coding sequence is TGTGCCAGCAGCCAAGCGCTCCTGAACACTGAAGCTTTCTTT. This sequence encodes CASSQALLNTEAFF.

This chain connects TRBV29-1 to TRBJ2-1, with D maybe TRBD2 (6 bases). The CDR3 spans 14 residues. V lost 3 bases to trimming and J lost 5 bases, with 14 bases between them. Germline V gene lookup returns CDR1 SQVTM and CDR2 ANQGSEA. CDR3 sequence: CSVELWEADNEQFF. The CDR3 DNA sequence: TGCAGCGTTGAGTTGTGGGAGGCGGACAATGAGCAGTTCTTC.

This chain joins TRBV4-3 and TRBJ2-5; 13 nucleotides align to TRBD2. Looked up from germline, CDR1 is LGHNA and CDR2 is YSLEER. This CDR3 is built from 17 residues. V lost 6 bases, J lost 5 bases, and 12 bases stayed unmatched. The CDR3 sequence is CASSWRWTSGSGETQYF. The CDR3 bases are TGCGCCAGCAGTTGGAGGTGGACTAGCGGGAGTGGGGAGACCCAGTACTTC.